This is a list of T cell receptor beta chains from one sample in a study of OX40 agonist ivuxolimab in advanced cancers. The assay was immunoSEQ multiplex PCR, and TCRdb's table has in-frame clones only and misses some. The data show tens of thousands of clones, 91% seen once. The sample in question was CD4+ or CD8+ T cells sorted from blood, obtained in a trial of the OX40 agonist ivuxolimab. The receptors derive from an adult with an advanced solid tumor such as melanoma, head and neck, liver or kidney cancer. The CDR3 runs from the conserved cysteine through the conserved F or W. The D gene is left open where the match is weak. Where a row states a size, it is once, few, many or the class of an expanded clone; other rows omit it.

CASRNPGQGNTEAFF,TGTGCCAGTAGAAACCCGGGACAGGGGAACACTGAAGCTTTCTTT,.,TRBV19,TRBD1,TRBJ1-1,15
CASSPGTGGVNEQFF,TGTGCCAGCAGCCCCGGGACAGGGGGAGTCAATGAGCAGTTCTTC,.,TRBV5-4,TRBD1,TRBJ2-1,15
CASSLRDRITYEQYF,TGTGCCAGCAGCCTCCGGGACAGGATCACCTACGAGCAGTACTTC,.,TRBV9,TRBD1,TRBJ2-7,15
CASRRAGGSYNEQFF,TGTGCCAGCAGGAGAGCGGGAGGATCCTACAATGAGCAGTTCTTC,.,TRBV25-1,TRBD2,TRBJ2-1,15
CASSHESRSYNEQFF,TGTGCCAGCAGCCACGAGAGCCGCTCCTACAATGAGCAGTTCTTC,.,TRBV14,.,TRBJ2-1,15
CASSQEGQLAPNYGYTF,TGTGCCAGCAGCCAAGAGGGGCAGCTCGCTCCAAACTATGGCTACACCTTC,once,TRBV14,.,TRBJ1-2,17
CASIGRTSGSGELFF,TGTGCCAGTATAGGACGGACTAGCGGGAGTGGGGAGCTGTTTTTT,.,TRBV19,TRBD2,TRBJ2-2,15
CASSPSGRSNEQFF,TGTGCCAGCAGCCCGAGCGGGAGAAGCAATGAGCAGTTCTTC,.,TRBV13,TRBD2,TRBJ2-1,14
CSVGPWAEGTDTQYF,TGCAGCGTTGGACCCTGGGCGGAGGGCACAGATACGCAGTATTTT,.,TRBV29-1,.,TRBJ2-3,15
CASSLAQGSNYEQYF,TGTGCTAGCAGCTTAGCGCAGGGAAGTAACTACGAGCAGTACTTC,.,TRBV7-7,.,TRBJ2-7,15
CASSPRGGAMNTEAFF,TGTGCCAGCAGCCCACGAGGGGGGGCCATGAACACTGAAGCTTTCTTT,once,TRBV9,.,TRBJ1-1,16
CASSLGLRGDGYTF,TGCGCCAGCAGCTTGGGGCTTAGGGGTGATGGCTACACCTTC,.,TRBV5-1,.,TRBJ1-2,14
CASSTTGGSSYNEQFF,TGTGCCAGTAGTACTACAGGGGGCAGCTCCTACAATGAGCAGTTCTTC,.,TRBV19,TRBD1,TRBJ2-1,16
CASSEGVTGTHEQYF,TGTGCCAGCAGTGAAGGGGTGACAGGGACGCACGAGCAGTACTTC,.,TRBV2,TRBD1,TRBJ2-7,15
CASSVGTGKTQYF,TGTGCCAGTAGTGTGGGGACAGGAAAGACCCAGTACTTC,.,TRBV19,TRBD1,TRBJ2-5,13